The clone carrying this TCR beta chain came up a few times. The antigen remains undetermined. This entry comes from a study of T cells in localized non-small cell lung cancer. The protocol was immunoSEQ multiplex PCR, while the TCRdb copy is restricted to in-frame clones and leaves out a portion. Among tens of thousands of clones listed, 65% to 90% were seen once. V lost 6 bases to trimming and J lost 0 bases, with 11 bases between them. Germline lookup yields CDR1 MNHNS and CDR2 SASEGT. The CDR3 consists of 14 residues. Regarding the study as a whole: Uninvolved adjacent lung had the highest recorded T cell clonality, with tumor below it.

The V gene is TRBV6-1, the J gene TRBJ1-1; D remains ambiguous. The clonotype originates from a man aged 35 to 69 with stage II lung adenocarcinoma. The starting material was PBMCs, obtained before any cancer treatment. CDR3 coding DNA: TGTGCCAGCAGAGCCGGGAATCTGAACACTGAAGCTTTCTTT. Translated: CASRAGNLNTEAFF.